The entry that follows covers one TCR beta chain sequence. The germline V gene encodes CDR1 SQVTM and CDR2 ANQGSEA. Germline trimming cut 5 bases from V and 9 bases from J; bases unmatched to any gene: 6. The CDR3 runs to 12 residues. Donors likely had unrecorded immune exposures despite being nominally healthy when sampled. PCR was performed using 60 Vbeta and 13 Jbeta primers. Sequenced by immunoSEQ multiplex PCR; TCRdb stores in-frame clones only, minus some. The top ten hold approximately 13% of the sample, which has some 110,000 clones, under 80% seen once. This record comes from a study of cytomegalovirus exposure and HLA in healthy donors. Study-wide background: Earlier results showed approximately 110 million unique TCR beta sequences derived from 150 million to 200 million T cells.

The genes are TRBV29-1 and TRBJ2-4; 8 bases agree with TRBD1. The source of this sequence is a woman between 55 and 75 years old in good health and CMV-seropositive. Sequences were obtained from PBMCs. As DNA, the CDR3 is TGCAGCGTTTCCTCCACAGGGGGCATTCAGTACTTC. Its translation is CSVSSTGGIQYF.